These T cell receptor beta chains were read from a single sample in a study of T-cell reconstitution after alpha-beta-depleted transplantation in children. TCRdb analysed the PCR reads with MiXCR anew, one entry per CDR3 protein. The table lists around 680,000 distinct CDR3 sequences, 16% of them singletons, with 1.1% in the top ten. The starting material was PBMCs from the stem cell graft donor, obtained from the stem cell graft. These receptor sequences come from a human donor who donated a stem cell graft to a child with acute myeloid leukemia. Each CDR3 is given with its conserved first and last residue. D genes are given only for firm matches. Only part of the rows carry a size: once, few, many, or a class if the clone is expanded.

D	size	J	V	DNA	CDR3
NA	many	TRBJ2-1	TRBV4-3	TGCGCCAGCAGCCAAGGGAGGGGGCTCGATGAGCAGTTCTTC	CASSQGRGLDEQFF
NA	many	TRBJ1-5	TRBV5-1	TGTGCCAGCAGCTTAGTCGGGGGGAGCAATCAGCCCCAGCATTTT	CASSLVGGSNQPQHF
NA	few	TRBJ1-4	TRBV14	TGTGCCAGCAGCGAGTACGGGAGCCATGAAAAACTGTTTTTT	CASSEYGSHEKLFF
NA	few	TRBJ2-2	TRBV12-3/TRBV12-4	TGTGCCAGCAGTTTAGAGCTGGGACGGAGGAACACCGGGGAGCTGTTTTTT	CASSLELGRRNTGELFF
NA	NA	TRBJ2-5	TRBV6-2/TRBV6-3	TGTGCCAGCAGCGCCGGGACAACGCAAGAGACCCAGTACTTC	CASSAGTTQETQYF
NA	many	TRBJ1-1	TRBV5-1	TGCGCCAGCAGCTTGGAGGGGCACACTGAAGCTTTCTTT	CASSLEGHTEAFF
NA	few	TRBJ2-5	TRBV20-1	TGCAGTGCTAGAGCGGGGCGGGATCCCCAAGAGACCCAGTACTTC	CSARAGRDPQETQYF
NA	few	TRBJ2-6	TRBV27	TGTGCCAGCTTGGCGGGCTCTGGGGCCAACGTCCTGACTTTC	CASLAGSGANVLTF
NA	few	TRBJ1-2	TRBV7-2	TGTGCCAGCAGCTTAGGGGGATTACAGGAAAACTATGGCTACACCTTC	CASSLGGLQENYGYTF
NA	NA	TRBJ1-4	TRBV6-5	TGTGCCAGCAGTTACCCGGGACCTCGGGATGAAAAACTGTTTTTT	CASSYPGPRDEKLFF
NA	NA	TRBJ2-1	TRBV3-1	TGTGCCAGCAGCCAAGAGATGGAGTCCAATGAGCAGTTCTTC	CASSQEMESNEQFF
NA	few	TRBJ1-5	TRBV12-3/TRBV12-4	TGTGCCACTTCAGGAGGTAATCAGCCCCAGCATTTT	CATSGGNQPQHF
TRBD1	NA	TRBJ1-1	TRBV7-9	TGTGCCAGCAGCTCCAGGGGTCAGGGGGCGCGTTTTACTGAAGCTTTCTTT	CASSSRGQGARFTEAFF
NA	few	TRBJ2-7	TRBV20-1	TGCAGTGCTACCTTGTCGGCCCGGGAGCAGTACTTC	CSATLSAREQYF
NA	NA	TRBJ1-5	TRBV24-1	TGTGCCACCAGTGATCCATTTAGCAATCAGCCCCAGCATTTT	CATSDPFSNQPQHF
NA	NA	TRBJ2-2	TRBV28	TGTGCCAGCAGAGAGCCTGTGAGAACCGGGGAGCTGTTTTTT	CASREPVRTGELFF
TRBD1	NA	TRBJ1-1	TRBV12-3/TRBV12-4	TGTGCCAGCAGCCCGGGACAGTACATGAACACTGAAGCTATCTTT	CASSPGQYMNTEAIF
NA	many	TRBJ2-5	TRBV12-3/TRBV12-4	TGTGCCAGCAGTGCGGGCCGCGTTGCGGGGAGAGAGACCCAGTACTTC	CASSAGRVAGRETQYF
NA	NA	TRBJ1-5	TRBV11-2	TGTGCCAGCAGCCTTAGCCTGGAGTTGAATCAGCCCCAGCATTTT	CASSLSLELNQPQHF
TRBD1	few	TRBJ2-4	TRBV7-2	TGTGCCAGCAGTGATGAGGGGGCTCGGTATGACATTCAGTACTTC	CASSDEGARYDIQYF
NA	NA	TRBJ2-1	TRBV12-3/TRBV12-4	TGTGCCAGCAGTTTAAGAGTAGCGTATGAGCAGTTCTTC	CASSLRVAYEQFF
TRBD1	few	TRBJ2-5	TRBV7-2	TGTGCCAGCAGCACCCCCCCCGGGACAGGGGTTCAAGAGACCCAGTACTTC	CASSTPPGTGVQETQYF
NA	NA	TRBJ1-2	TRBV7-9	TGTGCCAGCAGCCCCGGGACAAACAGAGGCTACACCTTC	CASSPGTNRGYTF
NA	few	TRBJ2-7	TRBV10-3	TGTGCCATCAGTGAGTCGGGCAGATATGGGGACGAGCAGTACTTC	CAISESGRYGDEQYF
NA	many	TRBJ2-7	TRBV20-1	TGCAGTGCTATCAATGGCCCGACAGGTTCCGAGCAGTACTTC	CSAINGPTGSEQYF
TRBD1	NA	TRBJ2-5	TRBV2	TGTGCCAGCAGTGAATTACGACAGGGGGCTTTGTTTGAGACCCAGTACTTC	CASSELRQGALFETQYF
NA	NA	TRBJ2-4	TRBV12-3/TRBV12-4	TGTGCCAGCAGAACGGCCGGGCTTGACATTCAGTACTTC	CASRTAGLDIQYF
NA	NA	TRBJ1-1	TRBV6-1	TGTGCCAGCACTATTACGGGGGGCAGACCAGAAGCTTTCTTT	CASTITGGRPEAFF
TRBD1	many	TRBJ2-5	TRBV20-1	TGCAGTGCTAGGACCGGGACAGCTAAAGAGACCCAGTACTTC	CSARTGTAKETQYF
TRBD1	NA	TRBJ1-5	TRBV6-2/TRBV6-3	TGTGCCAGCAGTTACCGGAGGACAGGGGGCGCCTCTTCAGGGGCAAGGGGTCAGCCCCAGCATTTT	CASSYRRTGGASSGARGQPQHF
NA	NA	TRBJ2-4	TRBV5-1	TGCGCCAGCAGCTTGGTATGGATGAGTATGAACATTCAGTACTTC	CASSLVWMSMNIQYF
NA	many	TRBJ2-3	TRBV29-1	TGCAGCGTTATCCGGGGCACAGATACGCAGTATTTT	CSVIRGTDTQYF
TRBD1	NA	TRBJ1-2	TRBV29-1	TGCAGCGTCTCAAGACAGGGGGAAAATTATGGCTACACCTTC	CSVSRQGENYGYTF
NA	many	TRBJ1-5	TRBV20-1	TGCAGTGCTAGCTGGGAGTACGCTCAGCCCCAGCATTTT	CSASWEYAQPQHF
NA	few	TRBJ1-5	TRBV24-1	TGTGCCACCAGTGAGGCGGTTAGCAATCAGCCCCAGCATTTT	CATSEAVSNQPQHF
NA	NA	TRBJ2-7	TRBV12-3/TRBV12-4	TGTGCCAGCAGTCTCCGGCTCGGGACAAACGAGCAGTACTTC	CASSLRLGTNEQYF
NA	many	TRBJ1-1	TRBV20-1	TGCAGTGCTAGTTTGGCGAACACTGAAGCTTTCTTT	CSASLANTEAFF
NA	NA	TRBJ2-2	TRBV4-2	TGTGCCAGCGGACCCGGGACCCCGATCTCCACCGGGGAGCTGTTTTTT	CASGPGTPISTGELFF
TRBD1	NA	TRBJ2-7	TRBV20-1	TGCAGTGCCGCTGGGGACAGCTACGAGCAGTACTTC	CSAAGDSYEQYF
NA	NA	TRBJ1-2	TRBV4-3	TGCGCCAGCAGCCAGACCTACAGGGACGGCGGCTATGGCTACACCTTC	CASSQTYRDGGYGYTF
NA	NA	TRBJ1-4	TRBV7-2	TGTGCCAGCAGCTTAGAGGGCTCCGAGGGTGAAAAACTGTTTTTT	CASSLEGSEGEKLFF
NA	many	TRBJ2-3	TRBV7-2	TGTGCCAGCAGCTGGGGGGATAATCCAGATACGCAGTATTTT	CASSWGDNPDTQYF
TRBD1	many	TRBJ1-2	TRBV20-1	TGCAGTGCTCCCCGGGGGCGGGGACAGGGAGGGGATGGCTACACCTTC	CSAPRGRGQGGDGYTF
TRBD1	NA	TRBJ1-1	TRBV5-1	TGCGCCAGCAGCCACTTTCGGGACAGGAGAAACACTGAAGCTTTCTTT	CASSHFRDRRNTEAFF
TRBD2	many	TRBJ2-5	TRBV20-1	TGCAGTGCAACGACACTTCGACTAGCGGGCGAAGAGACCCAGTACTTC	CSATTLRLAGEETQYF
NA	NA	TRBJ1-2	TRBV28	TGTGCCACAGGGTGGTACGGCTACACCTTC	CATGWYGYTF
NA	few	TRBJ2-1	TRBV7-2	TGTGCCAGCAGCTCCCCCGGGGCTCACAATGAGCAGTTCTTC	CASSSPGAHNEQFF
NA	few	TRBJ2-2	TRBV7-2	TGTGCCAGCAGCAAATACGGGGGTTCGAACACCGGGGAGCTGTTTTTT	CASSKYGGSNTGELFF
NA	NA	TRBJ1-2	TRBV7-2	TGTGCCAGCAGCTACGGGGGGGCCAGAACCTTC	CASSYGGARTF
NA	many	TRBJ1-5	TRBV12-3/TRBV12-4	TGTGCCAGCAGTTTAAGTAGACAGCAAAATCAGCCCCAGCATTTT	CASSLSRQQNQPQHF
NA	NA	TRBJ2-2	TRBV6-1	TGTGCCAGCAACCCGGGGGGCCCCGCCACCGGGGAGCTGTTTTTT	CASNPGGPATGELFF
NA	many	TRBJ1-4	TRBV20-1	TGCAGTGCTAGTCCGGCAGGGCGGAATGAAAAACTGTTTTTT	CSASPAGRNEKLFF
NA	few	TRBJ2-6	TRBV5-1	TGCGCCAGCAGCTCACCCCCCAGGGCTACTGGGGCCAACGTCCTGACTTTC	CASSSPPRATGANVLTF
NA	NA	TRBJ2-7	TRBV30	TGTGCCTGGAGTCCGTCTAGTCGCGAGCAGTACTTC	CAWSPSSREQYF
NA	many	TRBJ2-1	TRBV7-2	TGTGCCAGCAGCTTGGTTAGGGCGCGGAATGAGCAGTTCTTC	CASSLVRARNEQFF
NA	many	TRBJ1-5	TRBV20-1	TGCAGTGCTAGTCTGCGGTCGGGGGATCAGCCCCAGCATTTT	CSASLRSGDQPQHF
TRBD2	many	TRBJ2-7	TRBV20-1	TGCAGTGCTGAGCGGGGGGACTCCTACGAGCAGTACTTC	CSAERGDSYEQYF
NA	few	TRBJ1-2	TRBV9	TGTGCCAGCAGCCCACCCAGGGCCTATGGCTACACCTTC	CASSPPRAYGYTF
NA	NA	TRBJ1-1	TRBV11-3	TGTGCCAGCAGCTTCGAGGGGTTAACTGAAGCTTTCTTT	CASSFEGLTEAFF